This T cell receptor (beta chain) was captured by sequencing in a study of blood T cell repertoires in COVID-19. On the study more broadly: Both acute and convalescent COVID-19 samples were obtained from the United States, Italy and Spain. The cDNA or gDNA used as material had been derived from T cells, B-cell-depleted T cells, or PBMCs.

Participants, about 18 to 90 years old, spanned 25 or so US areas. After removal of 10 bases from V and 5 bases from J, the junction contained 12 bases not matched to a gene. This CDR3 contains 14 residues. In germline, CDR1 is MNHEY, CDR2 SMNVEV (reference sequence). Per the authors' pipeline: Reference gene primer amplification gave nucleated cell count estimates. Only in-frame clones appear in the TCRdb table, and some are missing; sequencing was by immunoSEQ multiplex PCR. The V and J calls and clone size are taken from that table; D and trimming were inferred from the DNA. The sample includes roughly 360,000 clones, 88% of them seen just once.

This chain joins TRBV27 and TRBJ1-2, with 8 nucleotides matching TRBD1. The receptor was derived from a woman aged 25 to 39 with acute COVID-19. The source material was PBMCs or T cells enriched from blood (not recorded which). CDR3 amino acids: CATKGQGELYGYTF. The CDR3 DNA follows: TGTGCCACCAAAGGACAGGGAGAGTTGTATGGCTACACCTTC.